These T cell receptor beta chains were read from a single sample in a study of blood T cell repertoires in COVID-19. Clones were read by immunoSEQ multiplex PCR, and TCRdb kept only the in-frame ones, dropping some. The sample includes approximately 190,000 clones, 80% to 90% of them seen just once. Sequencing was performed on peripheral blood. Every receptor here comes from an older woman with active or convalescent COVID-19. CDR3s include the opening cysteine and the closing phenylalanine or tryptophan. A D gene is named only where the DNA matches it firmly. Some rows have no size entry. The others give once, few or many, or a class for an expanded clone.

j_call v_call clone_size d_call cdr3_aa cdr3_nt
TRBJ2-3 TRBV5-1 . . CASSLDINTDTQYF TGCGCCAGCAGCCTGGACATAAACACAGATACGCAGTATTTT
TRBJ2-1 TRBV13 . TRBD2 CASSLGLAGAEQFF TGTGCCAGCAGCTTGGGACTAGCGGGTGCTGAGCAGTTCTTC
TRBJ1-2 TRBV27 once . CASKGEVYGYTF TGTGCCAGCAAAGGGGAGGTCTATGGCTACACCTTC
TRBJ2-3 TRBV3-1/TRBV3-2 . TRBD1 CASSQGQGTDTQYF TGTGCCAGCAGCCAAGGACAGGGAACAGATACGCAGTATTTT
TRBJ2-2 TRBV11-2 . TRBD1 CASSTDRGHTGELFF TGTGCCAGCAGCACAGACAGGGGACATACCGGGGAGCTGTTTTTT
TRBJ1-1 TRBV7-9 . TRBD1 CASSTRGRTEAFF TGTGCCAGCAGTACCAGGGGGCGGACTGAAGCTTTCTTT
TRBJ2-2 TRBV7-3 once TRBD1 CASSKTAGTAGELFF TGTGCCAGCAGCAAGACCGCCGGGACAGCCGGGGAGCTGTTTTTT
TRBJ2-7 TRBV6-5 . . CASRRGLATRQYF TGTGCCAGCAGACGGGGTCTAGCGACGAGGCAGTACTTC
TRBJ1-3 TRBV18 . TRBD1 CASSPDRAVGTIYF TGTGCCAGCTCACCAGACAGGGCCGTTGGCACCATATATTTT
TRBJ1-1 TRBV27 . TRBD1 CASSLFLGDSDEAFF TGTGCCAGCAGTTTATTTCTGGGGGACAGCGATGAAGCTTTCTTT
TRBJ2-7 TRBV28 . TRBD1 CASSLWGTGNYEQYF TGTGCCAGCAGTTTATGGGGGACAGGGAACTACGAGCAGTACTTC
TRBJ2-1 TRBV5-1 . TRBD2 CASSLEPAGGGNEQFF TGCGCCAGCAGCTTGGAACCAGCGGGAGGGGGGAATGAGCAGTTCTTC
TRBJ2-3 TRBV7-6 . . CASSTTVDTQYF TGTGCCAGCAGCACGACTGTAGATACGCAGTATTTT
TRBJ1-1 TRBV9 . TRBD1 CASSADRGRQGNTEAFF TGTGCCAGCAGCGCCGACAGGGGGCGCCAGGGGAACACTGAAGCTTTCTTT
TRBJ2-6 TRBV11-2 . . CASSFFRAGANVLTF TGTGCCAGCAGCTTCTTTAGAGCTGGGGCCAACGTCCTGACTTTC
TRBJ2-7 TRBV5-6 . . CAIQVAGLFAPGPF TGTGCCATCCAGGTCGCGGGACTTTTTGCCCCCGGTCCCTTC
TRBJ2-7 TRBV3-1/TRBV3-2 . . CASSQVNSAHEQYF TGTGCCAGCAGCCAGGTGAACAGTGCCCACGAGCAGTACTTC
TRBJ2-3 TRBV5-6 . TRBD1 CASSSTRDRGIDTQYF TGTGCCAGCAGCTCCACTCGGGACAGGGGTATAGATACGCAGTATTTT
TRBJ2-1 TRBV27 . TRBD2 CASSPGRTEQFF TGTGCCAGCAGCCCCGGGAGGACAGAGCAGTTCTTC
TRBJ2-7 TRBV24-1 once TRBD2 CATSDAAGVFNEQYF TGTGCCACCAGTGATGCGGCGGGAGTGTTCAACGAGCAGTACTTC
TRBJ2-3 TRBV29-1 . TRBD1 CSVDPTGRGTDTQYF TGCAGCGTTGATCCGACAGGGAGAGGCACAGATACGCAGTATTTT
TRBJ1-2 TRBV18 . TRBD1 CASSLFVPGQGRWQGNGYTF TGTGCCAGCTCACTATTTGTTCCGGGACAGGGTCGATGGCAAGGCAATGGCTACACCTTC
TRBJ2-2 TRBV5-1 . . CASSLTSPRTGELFF TGCGCCAGCAGCTTGACTAGCCCGAGGACCGGGGAGCTGTTTTTT
TRBJ1-5 TRBV28 . TRBD1 CAIGGQGHQPQHF TGTGCCATCGGGGGACAGGGCCATCAGCCCCAGCATTTT
TRBJ1-1 TRBV27 . . CASSPQREEFQAFF TGTGCCAGCAGCCCGCAGAGAGAGGAGTTCCAAGCTTTCTTT
TRBJ2-7 TRBV19 . TRBD2 CASSPRTSFEQYF TGTGCCAGTAGTCCGCGGACTAGTTTTGAGCAGTACTTC
TRBJ2-7 TRBV28 . . CASSSPPGVEQYF TGTGCCAGCAGCTCACCCCCGGGAGTCGAGCAGTACTTC
TRBJ2-1 TRBV4-2 . . CASSHNSEGNEQFF TGTGCCAGCAGCCACAACTCAGAGGGCAATGAGCAGTTCTTC
TRBJ2-7 TRBV7-2 . TRBD2 CASSLAMREGYEQYF TGTGCCAGCAGCTTAGCGATGCGGGAGGGATACGAGCAGTACTTC
TRBJ1-1 TRBV6-5 . . CASRTTGLGNTEAFF TGTGCCAGCAGGACTACAGGGTTAGGGAACACTGAAGCTTTCTTT
TRBJ2-7 TRBV10-1 . TRBD2 CASSEGSGARYEQYF TGCGCCAGCAGTGAAGGTAGCGGGGCTCGCTACGAGCAGTACTTC
TRBJ2-3 TRBV5-4 . . CASSLTGETDTQYF TGTGCCAGCAGCTTAACGGGAGAAACAGATACGCAGTATTTT
TRBJ2-7 TRBV21-1 . . CASSIGNPGLAGGYF TGTGCCAGCAGCATAGGGAATCCGGGACTAGCGGGAGGGTACTTC
TRBJ1-2 TRBV7-9 . . CASSSQGYYTF TGTGCCAGCAGCTCACAGGGATATTACACCTTC
TRBJ2-3 TRBV24-1 . . CATSDSRWGQGNPDTQYF TGTGCCACCAGTGATTCGAGGTGGGGGCAGGGTAATCCAGATACGCAGTATTTT
TRBJ1-2 TRBV5-1 . TRBD1 CASSPTGGSNYGYTF TGCGCCAGCAGCCCGACAGGGGGGTCTAACTATGGCTACACCTTC